This TCR beta chain was recovered during a study of OX40 agonist ivuxolimab in advanced cancers. General study findings and limits: Expanded peripheral T-cell antigen specificity went undetermined.

Note on this clone: Antigen unknown.

Profiled with immunoSEQ multiplex PCR; TCRdb holds only in-frame clones, not every one. The sample yields some 39,000 clones, roughly 84% seen once. There are 16 residues in the CDR3. Germline loops: CDR1 MNHEY, CDR2 SVGAGI. V was cut by 2 bases and J by 1 base, with 9 bases left in between. The starting material was CD4+ or CD8+ T cells sorted from blood, obtained in a trial of the OX40 agonist ivuxolimab. The V and J genes are TRBV6-5 and TRBJ1-6; no clear D gene. The receptor's source is an adult with an advanced solid tumor such as melanoma, head and neck, liver or kidney cancer. CDR3 nucleotides: TGTGCCAGCAGTTACGGTGGGGATTCCTATAATTCACCCCTCCACTTT. Translating gives CASSYGGDSYNSPLHF.